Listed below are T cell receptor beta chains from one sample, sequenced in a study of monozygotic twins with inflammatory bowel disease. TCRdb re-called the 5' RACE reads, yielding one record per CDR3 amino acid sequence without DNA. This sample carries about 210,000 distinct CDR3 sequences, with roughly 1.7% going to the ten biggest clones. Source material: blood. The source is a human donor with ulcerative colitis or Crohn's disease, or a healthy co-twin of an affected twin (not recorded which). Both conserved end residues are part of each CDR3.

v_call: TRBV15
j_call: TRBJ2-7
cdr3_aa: CATSRDLDRVYEQYF

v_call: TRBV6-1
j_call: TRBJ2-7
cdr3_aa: CASTPVASGGLTYEQYF

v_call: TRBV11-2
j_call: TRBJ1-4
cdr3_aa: CASSFRTGSEKLFF

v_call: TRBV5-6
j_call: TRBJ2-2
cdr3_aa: CASRRDTGELFF

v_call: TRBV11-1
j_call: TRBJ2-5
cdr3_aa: CASGRGHQETQYF

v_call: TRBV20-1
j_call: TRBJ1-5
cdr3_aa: CSARGNGVLNQPQHF

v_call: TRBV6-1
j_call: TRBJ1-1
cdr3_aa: CASSLKMTGSNTEAFF

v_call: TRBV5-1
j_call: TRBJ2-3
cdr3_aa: CASSLIGSDTQYF

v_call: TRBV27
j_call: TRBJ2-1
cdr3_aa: CASTLGSQGEQFF

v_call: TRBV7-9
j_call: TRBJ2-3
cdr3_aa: CALEGTDTQYF

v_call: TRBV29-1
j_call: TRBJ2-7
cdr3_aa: CSVAQAGYEQYF

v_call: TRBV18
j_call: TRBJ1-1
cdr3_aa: CASSPVEGGGTEAFF

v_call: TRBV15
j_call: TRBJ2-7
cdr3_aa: CATSTYFRDKKPGYEQYF

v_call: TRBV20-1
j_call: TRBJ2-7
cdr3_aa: CSARGTGFSYEQYF

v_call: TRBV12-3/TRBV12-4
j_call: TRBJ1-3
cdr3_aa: CASSYPHRSSGNTIYF

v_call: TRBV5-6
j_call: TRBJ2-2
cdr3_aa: CASSIIAGGNTGELFF

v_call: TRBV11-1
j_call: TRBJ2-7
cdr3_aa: CASSLEVYEQYF

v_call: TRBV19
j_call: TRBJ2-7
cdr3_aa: CASSMVRGYEQYF

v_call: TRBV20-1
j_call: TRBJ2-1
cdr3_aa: CSARGGTNEQFF

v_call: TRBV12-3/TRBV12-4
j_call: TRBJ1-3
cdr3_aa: CASSPGVFGNTIYF

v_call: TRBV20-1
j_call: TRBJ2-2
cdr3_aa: CSVQGRDTGELFF

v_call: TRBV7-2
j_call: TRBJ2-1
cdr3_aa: CASSRRGGRGNEQFF

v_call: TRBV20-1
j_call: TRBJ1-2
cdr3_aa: CSASNREDYGYTF

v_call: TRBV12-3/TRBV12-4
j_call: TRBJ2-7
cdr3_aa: CASSLALGAEQYF

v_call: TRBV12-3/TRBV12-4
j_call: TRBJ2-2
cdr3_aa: CASTTTSGFGELFF

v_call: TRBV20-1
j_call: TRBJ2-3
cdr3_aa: CSAPLRGTDTQYF

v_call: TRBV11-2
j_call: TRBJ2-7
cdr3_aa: CASSFMVHYYEQYF

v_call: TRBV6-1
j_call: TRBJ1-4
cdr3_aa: CASTIWGPSNEKLFF

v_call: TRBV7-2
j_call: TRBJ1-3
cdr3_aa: CASSSRARAGNTIYF

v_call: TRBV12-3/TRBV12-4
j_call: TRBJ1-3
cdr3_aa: CASNQPGGNTIYF

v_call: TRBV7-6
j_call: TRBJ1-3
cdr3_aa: CASSLVGGESSGNTIYF

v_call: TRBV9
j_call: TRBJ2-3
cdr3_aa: CASSPGSGGGRLNTDTQYF

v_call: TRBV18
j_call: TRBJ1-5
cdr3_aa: CASSPPSDRSNQPQHF

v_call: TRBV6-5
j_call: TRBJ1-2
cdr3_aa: CASSYLFDSRGYTF

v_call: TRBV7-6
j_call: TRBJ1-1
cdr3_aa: CASSGPGLENTEAFF

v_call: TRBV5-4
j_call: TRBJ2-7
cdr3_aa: CASSLAARDYEQYF

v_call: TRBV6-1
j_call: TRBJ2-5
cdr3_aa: CASSRIFGGAGETQYF

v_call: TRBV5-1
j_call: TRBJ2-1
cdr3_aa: CASRAQGGGAYNEQFF

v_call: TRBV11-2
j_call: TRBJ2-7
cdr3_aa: CASSFSRAEQYF

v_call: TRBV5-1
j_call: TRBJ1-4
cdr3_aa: CASSYSPEGAGEKLFF

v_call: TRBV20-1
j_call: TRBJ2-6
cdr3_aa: CSARLPGHLTSSGANVLTF

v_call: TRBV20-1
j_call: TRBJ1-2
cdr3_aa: CSAPGDYGYTF

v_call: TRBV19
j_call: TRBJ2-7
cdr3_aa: CASSTSTGGRTYEQYF

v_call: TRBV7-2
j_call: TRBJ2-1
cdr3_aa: CASSPGSYNEQFF

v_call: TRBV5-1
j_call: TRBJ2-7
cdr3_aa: CASSLGDYEQYF

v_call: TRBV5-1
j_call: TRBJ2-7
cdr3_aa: CASSPGTENEQYF

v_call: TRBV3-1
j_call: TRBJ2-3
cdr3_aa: CASSQEKGDTQYF

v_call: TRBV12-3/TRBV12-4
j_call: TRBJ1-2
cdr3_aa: CASSWTGGELYGYTF

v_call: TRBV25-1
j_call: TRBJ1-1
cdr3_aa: CASSQAGHTEAFF

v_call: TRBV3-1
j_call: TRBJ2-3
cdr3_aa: CASSQDRGNFASDTQYF